This entry describes one TCR beta chain. This CDR3 region has 16 residues. The V gene's germline CDR1 is MDHEN and CDR2 SYDVKM. Losses at the gene ends were 5 bases for V and 3 bases for J; bases not matched to a gene: 8. The data belong to a study of blood T cell repertoires in COVID-19. Study overall: Donors in the United States, Italy and Spain gave samples during acute or convalescent COVID-19. Nucleic acid was either cDNA or gDNA, and it came from T cells, B-cell-depleted T cells, or PBMCs.

Authors' analysis steps: Amplified reference gene primers provided the basis for estimating nucleated cell counts. TCRdb's copy holds only in-frame clones and misses some; the assay was immunoSEQ multiplex PCR. V, J and clone size are those of that table, while D and trimming were read from the DNA. The data show about 37,000 clones, with 70% to 90% seen just once and approximately 12% held by the top ten. The source is a man in his 60s with active COVID-19. The sample taken for sequencing was peripheral blood. The chain employs TRBV28 and TRBJ2-3, with 10 nucleotides matching TRBD2. Here the CDR3 reads CASSRTTSGTTDTQYF. CDR3 sequence (DNA): TGTGCCAGCAGTCGTACCACTAGCGGGACTACAGATACGCAGTATTTT.